These 2 T cell receptor beta chains share one sample of origin, sequenced in a study of technical replicates of blood from a handful of donors. Profiled with immunoSEQ multiplex PCR; TCRdb holds only in-frame clones, not every one. The repertoire holds more than 90,000 clones, approximately 94% seen once, with 0.22% in the top ten. The sequenced material came from T cells isolated from PBMCs. Every receptor here comes from a human donor in good health.

The J gene is TRBJ2-5, the V gene TRBV2, with 10 bases matching TRBD2. V dropped 5 bases and J dropped 3; count of bases not matched to a gene: 3. Germline values: CDR1 SNHLY, CDR2 FYNNEI. This CDR3 is 14 amino acids long. The CDR3 region has the DNA TGTGCCAGCAGTACCCTAGCGGGAGAAGAGACCCAGTACTTC. As protein: CASSTLAGEETQYF. The entire variable domain, with the rest obtained from reference TRBV2 and TRBJ2-5, is as follows: EPEVTQTPSHQVTQMGQEVILRCVPISNHLYFYWYRQILGQKVEFLVSFYNNEISEKSEIFDDQFSVERPDGSNFTLKIRSTKLEDSAMYFCASSTLAGEETQYFGPGTRLLVL.

This clone was counted between two and nine times. The chain employs TRBV5-1 and TRBJ1-1; tentatively, D is TRBD1 (5 bases). The V gene's germline CDR1 is SGHRS and CDR2 YFSETQ. V was shortened by 6 bases and J by 2 bases, with 14 bases between the two germline ends. The CDR3 extends over 14 amino acids. The CDR3 DNA follows: TGCGCCAGCATGCGGCCAGGGCTTAACACTGAAGCTTTCTTT. The encoded protein is CASMRPGLNTEAFF.